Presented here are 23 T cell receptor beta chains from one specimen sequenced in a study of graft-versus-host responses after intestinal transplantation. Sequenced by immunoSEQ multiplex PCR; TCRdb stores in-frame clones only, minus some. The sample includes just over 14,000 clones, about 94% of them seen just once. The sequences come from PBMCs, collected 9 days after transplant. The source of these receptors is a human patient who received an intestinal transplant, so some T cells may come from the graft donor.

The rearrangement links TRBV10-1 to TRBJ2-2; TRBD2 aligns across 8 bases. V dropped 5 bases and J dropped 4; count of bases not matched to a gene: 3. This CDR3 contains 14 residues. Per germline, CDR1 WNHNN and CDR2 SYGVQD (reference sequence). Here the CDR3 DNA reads TGCGCCAGCAGTCGGGCGGGAGGCACCGGGGAGCTGTTTTTT. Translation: CASSRAGGTGELFF.

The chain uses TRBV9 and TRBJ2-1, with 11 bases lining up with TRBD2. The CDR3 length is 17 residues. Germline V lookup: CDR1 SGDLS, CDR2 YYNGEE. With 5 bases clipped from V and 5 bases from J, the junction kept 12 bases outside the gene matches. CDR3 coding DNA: TGTGCCAGCAGTGAACTAGCGGGAGATCCCGTCAACAATGAGCAGTTCTTC. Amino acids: CASSELAGDPVNNEQFF.

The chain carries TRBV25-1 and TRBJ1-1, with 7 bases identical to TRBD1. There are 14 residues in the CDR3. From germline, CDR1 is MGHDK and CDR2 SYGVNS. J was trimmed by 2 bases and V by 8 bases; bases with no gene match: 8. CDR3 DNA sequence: TGTGCCAGCGCGACCGGGACAGATAACACTGAAGCTTTCTTT. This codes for CASATGTDNTEAFF.

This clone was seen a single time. The CDR3 nucleotides read TGTGCCAGCAGATGGGTTGAAAGCACAGATACGCAGTATTTT. This sequence encodes CASRWVESTDTQYF. The chain is built from TRBV6-5 and TRBJ2-3, with D uncertain. In germline, CDR1 is MNHEY, CDR2 SVGAGI. CDR3 size: 14 residues. V was trimmed by 6 bases and J by 0 bases, leaving 10 bases between them.

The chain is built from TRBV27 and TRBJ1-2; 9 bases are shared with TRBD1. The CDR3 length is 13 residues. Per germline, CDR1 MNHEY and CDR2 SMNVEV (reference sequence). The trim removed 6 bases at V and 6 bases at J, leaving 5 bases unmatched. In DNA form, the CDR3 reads TGTGCCAGCAGGACGGGGACAGGGAATGGCTACACCTTC. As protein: CASRTGTGNGYTF.

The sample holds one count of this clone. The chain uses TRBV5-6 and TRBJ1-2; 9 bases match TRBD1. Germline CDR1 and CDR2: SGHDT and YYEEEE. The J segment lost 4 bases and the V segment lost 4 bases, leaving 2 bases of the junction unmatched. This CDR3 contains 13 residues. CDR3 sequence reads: CASSPTGGYGYTF. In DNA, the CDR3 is TGTGCCAGCAGCCCGACAGGGGGCTATGGCTACACCTTC.

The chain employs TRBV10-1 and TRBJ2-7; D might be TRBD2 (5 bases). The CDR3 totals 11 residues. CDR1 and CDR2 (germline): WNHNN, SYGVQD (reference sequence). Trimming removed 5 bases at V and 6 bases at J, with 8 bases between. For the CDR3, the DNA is TGCGCCAGCAGTAATGGAGGCGAGCAGTACTTC. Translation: CASSNGGEQYF.

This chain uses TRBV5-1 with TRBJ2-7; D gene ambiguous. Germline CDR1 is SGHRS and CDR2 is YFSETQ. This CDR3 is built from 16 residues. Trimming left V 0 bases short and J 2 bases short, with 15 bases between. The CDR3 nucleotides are TGCGCCAGCAGCTTGGATCCGGTAAGCTCGGCCTACGAGCAGTACTTC. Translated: CASSLDPVSSAYEQYF. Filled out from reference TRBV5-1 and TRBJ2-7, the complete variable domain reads KAGVTQTPRYLIKTRGQQVTLSCSPISGHRSVSWYQQTPGQGLQFLFEYFSETQRNKGNFPGRFSGRQFSNSRSEMNVSTLELGDSALYLCASSLDPVSSAYEQYFGPGTRLTVT.

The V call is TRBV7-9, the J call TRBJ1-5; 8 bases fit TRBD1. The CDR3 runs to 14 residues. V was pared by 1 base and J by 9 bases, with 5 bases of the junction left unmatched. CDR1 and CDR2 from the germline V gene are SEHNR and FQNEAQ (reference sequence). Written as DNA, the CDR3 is TGTGCCAGCAGCTTAGGGGCAGGGGGCTGGCCCCAGCATTTT. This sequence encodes CASSLGAGGWPQHF.

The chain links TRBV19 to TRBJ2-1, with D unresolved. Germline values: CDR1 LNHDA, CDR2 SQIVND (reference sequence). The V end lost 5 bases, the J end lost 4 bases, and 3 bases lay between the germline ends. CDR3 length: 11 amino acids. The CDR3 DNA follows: TGTGCCAGTAGTGAGTACAATGAGCAGTTCTTC. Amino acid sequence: CASSEYNEQFF.

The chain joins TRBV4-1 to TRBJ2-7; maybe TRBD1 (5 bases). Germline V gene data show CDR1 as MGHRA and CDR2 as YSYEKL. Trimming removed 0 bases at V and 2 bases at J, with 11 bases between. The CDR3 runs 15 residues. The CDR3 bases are TGCGCCAGCAGCCAAGAATGGGCAGGGCCCTACGAGCAGTACTTC. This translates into CASSQEWAGPYEQYF.

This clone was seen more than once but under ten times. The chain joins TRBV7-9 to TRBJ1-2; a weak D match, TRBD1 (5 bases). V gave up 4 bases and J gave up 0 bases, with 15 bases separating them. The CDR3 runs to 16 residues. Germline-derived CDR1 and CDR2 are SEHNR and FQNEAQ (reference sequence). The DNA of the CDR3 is TGTGCCAGCAGCTCAGACTGGACATCCACTAACTATGGCTACACCTTC. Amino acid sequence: CASSSDWTSTNYGYTF.

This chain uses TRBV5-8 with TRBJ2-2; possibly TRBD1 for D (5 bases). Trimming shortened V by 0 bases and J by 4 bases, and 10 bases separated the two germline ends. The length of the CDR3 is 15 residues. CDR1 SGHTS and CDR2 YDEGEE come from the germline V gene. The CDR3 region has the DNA TGTGCCAGCAGCTTGGCCGGCAGGGCCACCGGGGAGCTGTTTTTT. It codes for CASSLAGRATGELFF.

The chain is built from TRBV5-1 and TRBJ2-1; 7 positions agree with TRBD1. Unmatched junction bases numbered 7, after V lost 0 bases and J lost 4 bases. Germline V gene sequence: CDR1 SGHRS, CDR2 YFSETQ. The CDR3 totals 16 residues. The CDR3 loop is CASSLVWDSDYNEQFF. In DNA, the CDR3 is TGCGCCAGCAGCTTGGTATGGGACAGCGATTACAATGAGCAGTTCTTC.

CDR3 in amino acids: CASSLGTASSYEQYF. CDR3 DNA: TGCGCCAGCAGCTTGGGTACCGCTTCGAGCTACGAGCAGTACTTC. The chain uses TRBV5-1 and TRBJ2-7; D is uncertain. Germline loops: CDR1 SGHRS, CDR2 YFSETQ. The CDR3 runs 15 residues. V lost 0 bases, J lost 3 bases, and 13 bases lay in between.

CDR3: CASSFGGTYSYEQYF. For the CDR3, the DNA is TGTGCCAGCAGCTTCGGGGGGACTTACTCCTACGAGCAGTACTTC. The rearrangement links TRBV7-9 to TRBJ2-7; 7 nucleotides align to TRBD2. The length of the CDR3 is 15 residues. Germline V gives CDR1 SEHNR, CDR2 FQNEAQ (reference sequence). V dropped 3 bases and J dropped 0; count of bases not matched to a gene: 5.

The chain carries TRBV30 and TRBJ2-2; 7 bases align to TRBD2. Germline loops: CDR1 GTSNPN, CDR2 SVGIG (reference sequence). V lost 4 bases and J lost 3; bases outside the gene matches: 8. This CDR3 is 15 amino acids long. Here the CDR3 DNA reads TGTGCCTGGACCACACGGCGGGGGTACACCGGGGAGCTGTTTTTT. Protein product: CAWTTRRGYTGELFF.

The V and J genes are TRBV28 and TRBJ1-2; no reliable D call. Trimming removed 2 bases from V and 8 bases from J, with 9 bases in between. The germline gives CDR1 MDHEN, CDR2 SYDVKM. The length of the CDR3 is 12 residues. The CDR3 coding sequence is TGTGCCAGCAGTTTAGTAGTCACGGGCTACACCTTC. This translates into CASSLVVTGYTF.

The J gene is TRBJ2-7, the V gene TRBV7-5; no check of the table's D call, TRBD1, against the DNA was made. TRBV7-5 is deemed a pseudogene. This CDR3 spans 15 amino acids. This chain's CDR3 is CARTWGDRGPYEQYF. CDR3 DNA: TGTGCCAGAACCTGGGGGGACAGGGGTCCCTACGAGCAGTACTTC.

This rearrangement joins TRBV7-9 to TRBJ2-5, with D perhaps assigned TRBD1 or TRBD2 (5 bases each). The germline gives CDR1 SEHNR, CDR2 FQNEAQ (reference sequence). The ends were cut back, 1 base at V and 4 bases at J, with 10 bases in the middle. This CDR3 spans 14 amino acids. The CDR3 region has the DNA TGTGCCAGCAGCTTAGGGGGGATATTAGAGACCCAGTACTTC. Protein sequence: CASSLGGILETQYF.

The CDR3 spells CASRSLRRTSTDTQYF. The CDR3 bases are TGTGCCAGCAGATCGCTCAGGCGTACTAGCACAGATACGCAGTATTTT. The chain has TRBV2 and TRBJ2-3; no clear D gene. This CDR3 region has 16 residues. Trimming removed 6 bases at V and 0 bases at J, with 16 bases between. Germline V gives CDR1 SNHLY, CDR2 FYNNEI.

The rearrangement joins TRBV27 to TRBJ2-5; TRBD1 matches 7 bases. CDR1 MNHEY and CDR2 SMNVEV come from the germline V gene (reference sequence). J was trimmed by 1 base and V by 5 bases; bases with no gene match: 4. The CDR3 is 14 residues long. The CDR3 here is CASSPGQVQETQYF. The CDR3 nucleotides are TGTGCCAGCAGTCCCGGACAGGTCCAAGAGACCCAGTACTTC.

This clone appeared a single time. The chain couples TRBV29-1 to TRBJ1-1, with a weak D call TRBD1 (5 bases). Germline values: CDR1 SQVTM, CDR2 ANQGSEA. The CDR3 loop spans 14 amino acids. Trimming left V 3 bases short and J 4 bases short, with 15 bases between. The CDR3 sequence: CSVERWGRTTEAFF. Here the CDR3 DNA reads TGCAGCGTTGAGAGATGGGGGAGGACCACTGAAGCTTTCTTT.